Below, 13 T cell receptor beta chains from the same sample are listed, as sequenced in a study of T cell responses to AZD1222 COVID-19 vaccine. Clones were read by immunoSEQ multiplex PCR, and TCRdb kept only the in-frame ones, dropping some. The sample comprises 140,000 to 150,000 clones, 80% to 90% of which are singletons, and around 8% rests with the top ten. The sample in question was peripheral blood, obtained on day 0 of AZD1222 vaccination. These receptors all stem from an adult in good health.

The J gene is TRBJ1-1, the V gene TRBV10-3; D remains ambiguous. V was trimmed by 7 bases and J by 1 base, leaving 10 bases between them. Germline CDR1 is ENHRY and CDR2 is SYGVKD. The CDR3 contains 13 residues. The CDR3: CAITDMRNTEAFF. The CDR3 nucleotides are TGTGCCATCACCGACATGAGGAACACTGAAGCTTTCTTT.

J is TRBJ1-2 and V is TRBV27; TRBD1 matches at 7 bases. Trimming took 6 bases from V and 4 from J; bases not matched to a gene: 8. The CDR3 is 14 residues long. Germline values: CDR1 MNHEY, CDR2 SMNVEV (reference sequence). The CDR3 sequence: CASRSGGSGYGYTF. The CDR3, as DNA: TGTGCCAGCAGATCAGGGGGATCGGGCTATGGCTACACCTTC.

This clone was picked up a small number of times. The V and J genes are TRBV5-1 and TRBJ2-3; TRBD2 aligns across 16 bases. The CDR3 has 17 residues. The trim removed 0 bases at V and 7 bases at J, leaving 5 bases unmatched. Germline loops: CDR1 SGHRS, CDR2 YFSETQ. DNA for the CDR3: TGCGCCAGCAGCTTGGCGGGACTAGCGGGGGGGAGGAATACGCAGTATTTT. This translates into CASSLAGLAGGRNTQYF.

The chain is built from TRBV2 and TRBJ2-7; D gene unclear. V was clipped by 6 bases and J by 2 bases, with 14 bases between them. The germline CDR1 and CDR2 sequences are SNHLY and FYNNEI. The CDR3 has 14 amino acids. CDR3 in amino acids: CASSQTEGPYEQYF. CDR3 coding DNA: TGTGCCAGCAGCCAGACGGAAGGGCCCTACGAGCAGTACTTC.

The chain joins TRBV10-3 to TRBJ2-1; 9 bases map to TRBD2. Germline trimming cut 0 bases from V and 2 bases from J; bases unmatched to any gene: 2. There are 16 residues in the CDR3. The germline gives CDR1 ENHRY, CDR2 SYGVKD. CDR3 loop: CAISESGGRAYNEQFF. The CDR3 bases are TGTGCCATCAGTGAGTCTGGCGGGAGGGCCTACAATGAGCAGTTCTTC.

This sequence joins TRBV19 and TRBJ2-1; D is ambiguous. The germline V gene has CDR1 LNHDA and CDR2 SQIVND (reference sequence). This CDR3 has 14 residues. The ends were cut back, 7 bases at V and 10 bases at J, with 20 bases in the middle. The CDR3 here is CASTPGLGFDEQFF. CDR3 bases: TGTGCCAGTACCCCGGGTCTAGGGTTCGACGAGCAGTTCTTC.

This clone was detected a few times. The chain employs TRBV25-1 and TRBJ2-7; D is undetermined. This CDR3 contains 10 residues. The germline V gene has CDR1 MGHDK and CDR2 SYGVNS. V was cut by 8 bases and J by 7 bases, with 9 bases left in between. The CDR3 DNA is TGTGCCAGCGAACTGGGGGAGCAGTACTTC. Translating gives CASELGEQYF.

V is TRBV27 and J is TRBJ2-6; no reliable D call. V was cut by 6 bases and J by 0 bases, with 9 bases left in between. The germline CDR1 and CDR2 sequences are MNHEY and SMNVEV (reference sequence). There are 15 residues in the CDR3. The chain's CDR3 is CASRQTYSGANVLTF. CDR3 nucleotide sequence: TGTGCCAGCAGACAGACTTACTCTGGGGCCAACGTCCTGACTTTC.

J is TRBJ1-2 and V is TRBV6-5; D unclear. The CDR3 has 14 residues. Trimming took 6 bases from V and 3 from J, leaving 14 bases between them. Germline CDR1 and CDR2: MNHEY and SVGAGI. CDR3: CASSLGGDDYGYTF. The DNA for the CDR3 is TGTGCCAGCAGCCTGGGCGGAGACGACTATGGCTACACCTTC.

The sample holds one count of this clone. The rearrangement joins TRBV7-9 to TRBJ1-2, with a tentative D call TRBD1 (6 bases). The germline V and J ends were trimmed by 3 bases and 0 bases, with 14 bases remaining between them. The germline V gene encodes CDR1 SEHNR and CDR2 FQNEAQ (reference sequence). The CDR3 length is 16 residues. CDR3 loop: CASSLKQGLSNYGYTF. In nucleotides, the CDR3 is TGTGCCAGCAGCTTGAAACAGGGCCTTTCTAACTATGGCTACACCTTC.

The chain combines TRBV28 with TRBJ1-1; a weak D match, TRBD1 (6 bases). The CDR3 has 15 amino acids. Trimming took 6 bases from V and 8 from J, leaving 22 bases between them. Germline CDR1 is MDHEN and CDR2 is SYDVKM. The CDR3 reads CASSSPGTGAAEAFF. CDR3 bases: TGTGCCAGCAGCAGTCCCGGGACGGGGGCGGCCGAAGCTTTCTTT. The entire variable domain, with the rest obtained from reference TRBV28 and TRBJ1-1, is as follows: DVKVTQSSRYLVKRTGEKVFLECVQDMDHENMFWYRQDPGLGLRLIYFSYDVKMKEKGDIPEGYSVSREKKERFSLILESASTNQTSMYLCASSSPGTGAAEAFFGQGTRLTVV.

The J gene is TRBJ2-1, the V gene TRBV15; 13 bases align to TRBD2. V trimming: 0 bases; J trimming: 9 bases; junction bases outside the gene matches: 5. Germline V gene data show CDR1 as LNHNV and CDR2 as YYDKDF (reference sequence). This CDR3 spans 16 amino acids. As DNA, the CDR3 is TGTGCCACCAGCAGAGATAGGACTAGCGGGAGAGGTGAGCAGTTCTTC. Translation: CATSRDRTSGRGEQFF.

For this clone: Other DNA sequences in this sample translate to the same CDR3. This chain uses TRBV5-1 with TRBJ1-1, with TRBD1 matching over 8 bases. This CDR3 contains 14 residues. CDR1 SGHRS and CDR2 YFSETQ come from the germline V gene. The V segment lost 2 bases and the J segment 1 base; nucleotides outside the gene matches: 1. CDR3 protein: CASSLQGGNTEAFF. The DNA of the CDR3 is TGCGCCAGCAGCTTACAGGGGGGGAACACTGAAGCTTTCTTT. Based on the CDR3 plus reference TRBV5-1 and TRBJ1-1, the full variable domain is KAGVTQTPRYLIKTRGQQVTLSCSPISGHRSVSWYQQTPGQGLQFLFEYFSETQRNKGNFPGRFSGRQFSNSRSEMNVSTLELGDSALYLCASSLQGGNTEAFFGQGTRLTVV.